This T cell receptor beta chain was documented in a study of cytomegalovirus exposure and HLA in healthy donors. General observations from the study: Trimming of TCR beta V- and J-genes showed a link, identified in a later analysis, to a missense DCLRE1C variant.

Amplification used 60 Vbeta primers and 13 Jbeta primers. TCRdb's copy holds only in-frame clones and misses some; the assay was immunoSEQ multiplex PCR. The sample lists around 170,000 clones, approximately 88% occurring once. The CDR3 runs to 15 residues. Germline V gives CDR1 SNHLY, CDR2 FYNNEI. J was trimmed by 6 bases and V by 6 bases; bases with no gene match: 8. A word on this clone: Antigen unknown.

The chain carries TRBV2 and TRBJ1-2; 12 positions agree with TRBD1. The sequence came from a woman in her forties or fifties in good health and CMV-seropositive. Sequenced sample: PBMCs. The CDR3 is CASSAPGTGGDGYTF. DNA of the CDR3: TGTGCCAGCAGCGCACCGGGGACAGGGGGCGATGGCTACACCTTC.